The T cell receptor (beta chain) described here comes from a study of immune cell composition in non-small cell lung cancer. For the study at large: Tumours were mainly lung adenocarcinoma or squamous cell carcinoma. General study findings and limits: Lung adenocarcinomas had lower top 10 clone scores and clonality than squamous tumours. Around 75% of squamous and 33% of adenocarcinoma cases had tumour-associated clones >0.5%. Tumour-reactive clones were not shown to match dominant in vivo tumour clones.

The protocol was immunoSEQ multiplex PCR, while the TCRdb copy is restricted to in-frame clones and leaves out a portion. This repertoire shows 11,000 or so clones, about 60% found once; its top ten account for over 15%. This clone was observed once. Its antigen is still unknown. The V gene lost 9 bases and the J gene lost 3 bases, with 16 bases spanning the gap. The CDR3 length is 14 residues. Germline V gene sequence: CDR1 MNHEY, CDR2 SVGAGI. Sequenced: lung tumor tissue. The chain couples TRBV6-5 to TRBJ2-3; D perhaps matches TRBD1 (6 bases). This TCR was sampled from a human donor with non-small cell lung cancer. DNA for the CDR3: TGTGCCAGTGGTCGGGCAGGGGCGACAGATACGCAGTATTTT. Protein: CASGRAGATDTQYF.